Sequencing of this T cell receptor (beta chain) was carried out in a study of T-cell memory formation after mild COVID-19. For the study at large: TCR clusters were largely donor specific. Whole-study findings and limits: Pre-infection memory held some responding clones, suggesting pre-existing cross-reactive T cells responded. Among clones contracting day 15 to 85, CD4/CD8 was balanced, whereas later expanders leaned CD4+. In second-wave clones peaking day 37, SARS-CoV-2 specificity remained unconfirmed.

The table lists this clonotype with many counts. The antigen is not known. From the 5' RACE reads, TCRdb called clonotypes with MiXCR, one entry per CDR3 protein. Here the sample spans 550,000 to 700,000 distinct CDR3 sequences, about a sixth being singletons. The receptor was isolated from an adult woman who had mild COVID-19 (a few samples of this study predate the infection). Cell type and time point are not known. Sequencing input: PBMCs or a T cell subset sorted from them (not recorded which).

CDR3 residues: CSVAENSNQPQHF. The CDR3 coding sequence is TGCAGCGTTGCTGAGAATAGCAATCAGCCCCAGCATTTT. This chain links TRBV29-1 with TRBJ1-5; D gene ambiguous. This CDR3 comprises 13 residues. Looked up from germline, CDR1 is SQVTM and CDR2 is ANQGSEA. Trimming took off 4 bases at V and 0 bases at J, with 7 bases between the two ends.